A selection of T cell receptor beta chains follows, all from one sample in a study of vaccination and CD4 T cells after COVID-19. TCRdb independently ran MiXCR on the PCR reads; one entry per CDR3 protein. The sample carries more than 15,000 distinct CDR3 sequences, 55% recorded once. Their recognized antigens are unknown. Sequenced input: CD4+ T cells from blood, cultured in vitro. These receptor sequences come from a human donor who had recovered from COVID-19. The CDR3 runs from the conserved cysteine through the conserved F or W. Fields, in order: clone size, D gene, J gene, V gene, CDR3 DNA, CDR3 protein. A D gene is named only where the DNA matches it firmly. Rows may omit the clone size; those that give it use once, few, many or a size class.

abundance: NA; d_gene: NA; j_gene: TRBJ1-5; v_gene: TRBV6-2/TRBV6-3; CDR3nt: TGTGCCAGTGGGGGGAATCAGCCCCAGCATTTT; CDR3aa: CASGGNQPQHF
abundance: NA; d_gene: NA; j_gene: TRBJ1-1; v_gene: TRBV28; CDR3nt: TGTGCCAGCAGTCTCGACACTGAAGCTTTCTTT; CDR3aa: CASSLDTEAFF
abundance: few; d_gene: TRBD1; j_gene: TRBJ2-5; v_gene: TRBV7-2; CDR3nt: TGTGCCAGCAGCTTAGGTGGACAGGGGATACGAGAGACCCAGTACTTC; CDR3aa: CASSLGGQGIRETQYF
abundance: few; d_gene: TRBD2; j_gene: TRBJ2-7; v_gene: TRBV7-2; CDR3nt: TGTGCCAGCAGCTTAACGGGACTAGCGATGAGCTCCTACGAGCAGTACTTC; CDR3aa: CASSLTGLAMSSYEQYF
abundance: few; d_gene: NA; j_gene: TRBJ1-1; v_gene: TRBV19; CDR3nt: TGTGCCAGTAGTCGCTGGGGTGAAGCTTTCTTT; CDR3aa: CASSRWGEAFF
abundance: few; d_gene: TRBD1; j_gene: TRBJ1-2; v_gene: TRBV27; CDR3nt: TGTGCCAGCAGTTTTAGTCAGGGGGCAAGGGGCTACACCTTC; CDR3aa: CASSFSQGARGYTF
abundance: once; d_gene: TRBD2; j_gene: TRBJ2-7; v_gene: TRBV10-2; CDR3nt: TGCGCCAGCAGTGGCGGAGCGGGGAGCTCCTACGAGCAGTACTTC; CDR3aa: CASSGGAGSSYEQYF
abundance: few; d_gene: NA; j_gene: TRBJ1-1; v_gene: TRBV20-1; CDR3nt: TGCAGTGCTCCCGAGAACACTGAAGCTTTCTTT; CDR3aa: CSAPENTEAFF
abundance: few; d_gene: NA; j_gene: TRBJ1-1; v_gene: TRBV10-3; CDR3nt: TGTGCCATCAGTGAAGGGGTGGGACATACCCGGAACACTGAAGCTTTCTTT; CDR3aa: CAISEGVGHTRNTEAFF
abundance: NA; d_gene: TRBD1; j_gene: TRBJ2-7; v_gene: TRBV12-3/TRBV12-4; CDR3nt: TGTGCCAGCAGTTTCCGGACAGGTTACTACGAGCAGTACTTC; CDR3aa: CASSFRTGYYEQYF
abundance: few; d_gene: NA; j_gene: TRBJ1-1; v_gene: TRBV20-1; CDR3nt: TGCAGTGCCTTCAACACTGAAGCTTTCTTT; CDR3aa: CSAFNTEAFF
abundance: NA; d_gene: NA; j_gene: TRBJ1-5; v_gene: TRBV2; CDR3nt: TGTGCCAGCAGCCCTAGCCGACAGGTGCCCCAGCCCCAGCATTTT; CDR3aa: CASSPSRQVPQPQHF
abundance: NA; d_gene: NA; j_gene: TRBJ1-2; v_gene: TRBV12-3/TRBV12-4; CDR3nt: TGTGCCAGCAGTTTAGAGAGAGCCTATGGCTACACCTTC; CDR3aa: CASSLERAYGYTF
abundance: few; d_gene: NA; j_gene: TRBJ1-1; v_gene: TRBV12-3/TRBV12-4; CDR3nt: TGTGCCAGCACGTGGGCGGCGATGAACACTGAAGCTTTCTTT; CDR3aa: CASTWAAMNTEAFF
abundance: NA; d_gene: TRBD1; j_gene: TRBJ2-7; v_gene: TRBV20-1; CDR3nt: TGCAGTGCTGTCCGGGACAGGGGCTACGAGCAGTACTTC; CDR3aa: CSAVRDRGYEQYF
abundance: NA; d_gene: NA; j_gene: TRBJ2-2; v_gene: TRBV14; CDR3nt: TGTGCCAGCAGCCAGAGGGGCTCATCCGGGGAGCTGTTTTTT; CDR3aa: CASSQRGSSGELFF
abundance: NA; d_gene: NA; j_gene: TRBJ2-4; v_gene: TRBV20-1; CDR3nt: TGCAGTGCTGGGAGGGGGGCCAAAAACATTCAGTACTTC; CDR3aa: CSAGRGAKNIQYF
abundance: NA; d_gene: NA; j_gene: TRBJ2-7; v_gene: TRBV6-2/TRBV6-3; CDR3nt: TGTGCCAGCAGTGAAAGGGGCAGGGTACCCCTCTACGAGCAGTACTTC; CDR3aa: CASSERGRVPLYEQYF
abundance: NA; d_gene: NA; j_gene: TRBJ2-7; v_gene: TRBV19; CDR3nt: TGTGCCAGTAGTATAGATCCCCCCAGGGGGGACCCCTACGAGCAGTACTTC; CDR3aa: CASSIDPPRGDPYEQYF
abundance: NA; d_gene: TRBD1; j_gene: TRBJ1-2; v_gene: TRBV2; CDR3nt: TGTGCCAGCAATTCCGGGACAGACTCCGCGGGCTACACCTTC; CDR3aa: CASNSGTDSAGYTF
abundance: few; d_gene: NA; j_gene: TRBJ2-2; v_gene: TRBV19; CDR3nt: TGTGCCAGTAGTAAATGGGCGGACACGAACACCGGGGAGCTGTTTTTT; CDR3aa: CASSKWADTNTGELFF
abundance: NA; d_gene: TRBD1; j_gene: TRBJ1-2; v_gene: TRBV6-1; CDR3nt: TGTGCCAGCAGGAAGACCGGGACAGGGGAAGGCTACACCTTC; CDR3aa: CASRKTGTGEGYTF
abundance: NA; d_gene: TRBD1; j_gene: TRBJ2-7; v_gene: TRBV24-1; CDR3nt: TGTGCCACCAGTGAAGTACCGGGACAGGGTAAGGACGAGCAGTACTTC; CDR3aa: CATSEVPGQGKDEQYF
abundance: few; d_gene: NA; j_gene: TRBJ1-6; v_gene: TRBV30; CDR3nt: TGTGCCTGGAGTGTATTCCGCGATTCACCCCTCCACTTT; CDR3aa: CAWSVFRDSPLHF
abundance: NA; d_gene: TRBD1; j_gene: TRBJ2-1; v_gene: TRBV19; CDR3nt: TGTGCCAGTAGTAAGGGGGCTTTCGACAATGAGCAGTTCTTC; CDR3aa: CASSKGAFDNEQFF
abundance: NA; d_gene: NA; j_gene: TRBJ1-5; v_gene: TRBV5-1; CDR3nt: TGCGCCAGCAGCCCAGAGGGTCCCGGCAGCAATCAGCCCCAGCATTTT; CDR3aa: CASSPEGPGSNQPQHF
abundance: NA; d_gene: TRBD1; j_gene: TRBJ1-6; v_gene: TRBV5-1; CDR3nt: TGCGCCAGCAGCTTGGACGGGACAGCAAATTCACCCCTCCACTTT; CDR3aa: CASSLDGTANSPLHF
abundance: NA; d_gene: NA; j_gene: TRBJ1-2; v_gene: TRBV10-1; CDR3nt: TGCGCCAGCAGTGAAGGGCCGAGCTATGGCTACACCTTC; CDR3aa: CASSEGPSYGYTF
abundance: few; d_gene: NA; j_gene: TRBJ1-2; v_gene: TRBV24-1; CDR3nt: TGTGCCACCAGTGATCGTACAAGGGGCTACACCTTC; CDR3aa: CATSDRTRGYTF
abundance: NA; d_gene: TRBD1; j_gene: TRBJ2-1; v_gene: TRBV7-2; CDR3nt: TGTGCCAGCAGCCATGACAGGGGGGGTGAGCAGTTCTTC; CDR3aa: CASSHDRGGEQFF
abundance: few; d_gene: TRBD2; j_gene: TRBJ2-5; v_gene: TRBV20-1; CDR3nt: TGCAGTGCTAGAGCCGGGGGGAGGGAGACCCAGTACTTC; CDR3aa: CSARAGGRETQYF
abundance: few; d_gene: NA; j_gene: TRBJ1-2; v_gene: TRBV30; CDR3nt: TGTGCCTCCGACCCGGGGGCGGGTGGCTACACCTTC; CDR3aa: CASDPGAGGYTF
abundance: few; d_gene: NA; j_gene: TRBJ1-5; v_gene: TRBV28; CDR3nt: TGTGCCAGCAGTTTTCCAATTAGCAATCAGCCCCAGCATTTT; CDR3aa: CASSFPISNQPQHF
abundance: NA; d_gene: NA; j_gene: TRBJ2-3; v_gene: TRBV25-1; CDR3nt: TGTGCCAGCAGTGAGCAGAGACTGGGCACAGATACGCAGTATTTT; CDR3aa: CASSEQRLGTDTQYF
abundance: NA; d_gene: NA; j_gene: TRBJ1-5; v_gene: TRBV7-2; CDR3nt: TGTGCCAGCACCGCAGAGTATAGCAATCAGCCCCAGCATTTT; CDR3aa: CASTAEYSNQPQHF
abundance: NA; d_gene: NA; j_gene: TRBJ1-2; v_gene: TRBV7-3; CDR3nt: TGTGCCAGCAGCTTAAGTAGGGCAGACGACTATGGCTACACCTTC; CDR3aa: CASSLSRADDYGYTF
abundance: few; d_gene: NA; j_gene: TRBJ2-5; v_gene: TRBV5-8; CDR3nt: TGTGCCAGCAGCTTGGGTCAGGTTCTAGAAGAGACCCAGTACTTC; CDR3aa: CASSLGQVLEETQYF
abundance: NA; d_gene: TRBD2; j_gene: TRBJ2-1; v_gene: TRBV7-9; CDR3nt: TGTGCCAGCAGCCTCCCCCTCCGTGGCGGGAGCCTAGACAATGAGCAGTTCTTC; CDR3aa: CASSLPLRGGSLDNEQFF
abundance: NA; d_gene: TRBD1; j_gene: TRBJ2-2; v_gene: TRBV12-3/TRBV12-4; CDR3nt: TGTGCCAGCAGTTACCCCCGGACAGGGCGAACCGGGGAGCTGTTTTTT; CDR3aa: CASSYPRTGRTGELFF
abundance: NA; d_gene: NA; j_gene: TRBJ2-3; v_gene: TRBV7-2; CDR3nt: TGTGCCAGCAGCTTAGGGACTTCAGATACGCAGTATTTT; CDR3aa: CASSLGTSDTQYF
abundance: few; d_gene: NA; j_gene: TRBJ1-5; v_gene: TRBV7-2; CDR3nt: TGTGCCAGCAGCTTGGGGTCAGGGAAGGCAAATCAGCCCCAGCATTTT; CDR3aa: CASSLGSGKANQPQHF
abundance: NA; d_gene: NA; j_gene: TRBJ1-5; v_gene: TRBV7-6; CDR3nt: TGTGCCAGCAGCTTAGCGGAGTGGAGGGGGAGAGGTCAGCCCCAGCATTTT; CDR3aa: CASSLAEWRGRGQPQHF
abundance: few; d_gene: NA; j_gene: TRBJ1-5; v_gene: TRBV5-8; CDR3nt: TGTGCCAGCAGCTTGGGGCATCCCAATCAGCCCCAGCATTTT; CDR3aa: CASSLGHPNQPQHF
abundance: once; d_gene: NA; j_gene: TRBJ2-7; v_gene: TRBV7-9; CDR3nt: TGTGCCAGCAGCTTCTTATTAACGGGATCCTACGAGCAGTACTTC; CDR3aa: CASSFLLTGSYEQYF
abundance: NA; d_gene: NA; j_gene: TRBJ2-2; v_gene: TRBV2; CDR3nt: TGTGCCAGCAGTGGGCTCCCAGGGGGGACCGGGGAGCTGTTTTTT; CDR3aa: CASSGLPGGTGELFF
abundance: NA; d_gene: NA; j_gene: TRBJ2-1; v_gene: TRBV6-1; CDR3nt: TGTGCCAGCAGTGAGAGGCTCTTCTACAATGAGCAGTTCTTC; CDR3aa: CASSERLFYNEQFF
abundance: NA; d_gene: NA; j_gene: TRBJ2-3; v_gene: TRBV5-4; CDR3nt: TGTGCCAGCAGCCGCCCCCAAGATACGCAGTATTTT; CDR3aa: CASSRPQDTQYF
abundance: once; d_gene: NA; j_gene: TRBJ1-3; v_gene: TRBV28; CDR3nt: TGTGCCAGCAGTTTAGGAGACCTGCGGGACACCACATATTTT; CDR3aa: CASSLGDLRDTTYF
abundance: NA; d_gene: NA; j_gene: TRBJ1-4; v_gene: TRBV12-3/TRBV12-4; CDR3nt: TGTGCCAGCAGTTTCACTAATGAAAAACTGTTTTTT; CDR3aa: CASSFTNEKLFF
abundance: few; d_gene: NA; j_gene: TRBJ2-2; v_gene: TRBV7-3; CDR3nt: TGTGCCAGCAGCTTAGCCGCCCCCGGTGGGGAGCTGTTTTTT; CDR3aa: CASSLAAPGGELFF
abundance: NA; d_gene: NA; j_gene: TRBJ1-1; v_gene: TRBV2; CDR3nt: TGTGCCAGCAGTATACAGGGTGAGGAAACTGAAGCTTTCTTT; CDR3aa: CASSIQGEETEAFF
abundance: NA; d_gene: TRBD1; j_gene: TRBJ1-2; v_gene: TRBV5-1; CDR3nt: TGCGCCAGCAGCGCCGGGACAGGGGGTAATGGCTACACCTTC; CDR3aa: CASSAGTGGNGYTF
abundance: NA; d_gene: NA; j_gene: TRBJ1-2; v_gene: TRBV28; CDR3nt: TGTGCCACCCAGACAGTGAGAGCGAACTATGGCTACACCTTC; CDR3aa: CATQTVRANYGYTF
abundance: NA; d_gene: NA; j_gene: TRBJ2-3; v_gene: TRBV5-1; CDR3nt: TGCGCCAGCAGCTTGCAGTCTGGTGGAGTCGCAAGCACAGATACGCAGTATTTT; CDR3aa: CASSLQSGGVASTDTQYF
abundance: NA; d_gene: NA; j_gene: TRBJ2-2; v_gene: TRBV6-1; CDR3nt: TGTGCCACATCCTGGGGGAGCGGGGAGCTGTTTTTT; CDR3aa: CATSWGSGELFF